This entry describes one T cell receptor (beta chain). The V gene end was trimmed by 3 bases and the J gene end by 6 bases; junction bases not matched to a gene: 4. The CDR3 covers 14 residues. Germline assignment: CDR1 SEHNR and CDR2 FQNEAQ (reference sequence). Per the study methods: It was from reference gene primer amplification that nucleated cell counts were estimated. TCRdb's copy holds only in-frame clones and misses some; the assay was immunoSEQ multiplex PCR. The V and J calls and clone size are taken from that table; D and trimming were inferred from the DNA. The repertoire has some 200,000 clones, about 89% of them found once; the top ten carry approximately 2.7%. This entry comes from a study of blood T cell repertoires in COVID-19. Looking at the study overall: COVID-19 samples collected from the United States, Italy and Spain covered acute and convalescent phases. PBMCs, B-cell-depleted T cells, or T cells provided the cDNA or gDNA that made up the material.

This sequence was found in a man aged 35 to 55 with active or convalescent COVID-19. The chain uses TRBV7-9 and TRBJ2-1; 8 positions agree with TRBD2. The sequencing input was peripheral blood. CDR3 sequence: CASSFSGGPNEQFF. CDR3 nucleotide sequence: TGTGCCAGCAGCTTCTCGGGGGGGCCCAATGAGCAGTTCTTC.